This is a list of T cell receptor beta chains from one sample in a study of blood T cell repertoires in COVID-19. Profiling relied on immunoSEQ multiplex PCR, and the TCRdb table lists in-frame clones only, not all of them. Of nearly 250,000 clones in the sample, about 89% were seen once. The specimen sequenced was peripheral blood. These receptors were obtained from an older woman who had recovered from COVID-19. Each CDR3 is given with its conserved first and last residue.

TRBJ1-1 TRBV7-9 CASSLSTGPNTEAFF
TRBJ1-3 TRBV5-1 CASSLDWANAGNTIYF
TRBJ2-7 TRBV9 CASSILAEAYEQYF
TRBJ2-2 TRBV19 CASSIVTGVPGELFF
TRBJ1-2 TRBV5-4 CASSFERGIYGYTF
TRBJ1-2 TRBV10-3 CAISESIQYYGYTF
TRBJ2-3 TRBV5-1 CASSRGTGADTQYF
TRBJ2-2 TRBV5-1 CASAGLAATNTGELFF
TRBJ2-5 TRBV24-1 CATSDPGHKQETQYF
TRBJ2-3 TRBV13 CASSPRDSSTDTQYF
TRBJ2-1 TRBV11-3 CASSLTGQSSYNEQFF
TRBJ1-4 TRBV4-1 CASRNRGFEKLGEKLFF
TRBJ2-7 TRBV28 CASPKGLAGTSSYEQYF
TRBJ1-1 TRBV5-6 CASSSRTGVGTEAFF
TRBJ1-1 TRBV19 CASIKTGGGHTEAFF
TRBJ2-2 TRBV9 CASSVAGRGNTGELFF
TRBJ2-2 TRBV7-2 CASSLLAGGDTGELFF
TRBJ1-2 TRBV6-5 CASWKGFHPNYGYTF
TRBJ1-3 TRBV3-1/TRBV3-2 CASSHHGTSSGNTIYF
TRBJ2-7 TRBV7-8 CASSLLAGGVYEQYF
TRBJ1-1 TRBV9 CASTRGNVNTEAFF
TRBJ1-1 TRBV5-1 CASSFSPNTEAFF
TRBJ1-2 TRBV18 CASSPQSRGYTF
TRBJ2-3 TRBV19 CASSPRGKDTQYF
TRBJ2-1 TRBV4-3 CASSQSYQGRAEQFF
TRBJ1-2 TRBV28 CASTRDRDGSNYGYTF
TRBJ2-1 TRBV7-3 CASSLVGGAYSEQFF
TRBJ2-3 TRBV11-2 CASSFTRDRGSDTQYF
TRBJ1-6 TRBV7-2 CASSLEPGDSPLHF
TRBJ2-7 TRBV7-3 CASSFSPDSSYEQYF
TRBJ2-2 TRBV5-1 CASSTGLAGGPSTGELFF
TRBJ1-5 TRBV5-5 CASSAGIPPQHF
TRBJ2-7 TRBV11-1 CASSLSSSGSYEQYF
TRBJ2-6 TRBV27 CASSLWGGSGANVLTF
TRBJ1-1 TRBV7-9 CASSFGQGDTEAFF
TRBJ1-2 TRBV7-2 CASSFPGYGYTF
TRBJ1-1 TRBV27 CASINSLSLLNTEAFF
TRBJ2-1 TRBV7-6 CASSLRTSGEVDEQFF
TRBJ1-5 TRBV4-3 CASSRDRATDQPQHF
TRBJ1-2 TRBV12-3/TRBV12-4 CASSFSGVYGYTF
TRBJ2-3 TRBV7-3 CASSSHPGTTFSTDTQYF
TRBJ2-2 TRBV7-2 CASSLQLGQNTGELFF
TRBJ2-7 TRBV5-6 CASSFVGQGGEQYF
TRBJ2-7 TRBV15 CATSRVRTGPFGEQYF
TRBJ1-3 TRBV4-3 CASSRQAGSGNTIYF
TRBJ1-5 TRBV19 CASSASGTQGIGSNQPQHF
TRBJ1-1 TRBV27 CASSSPDSKNTEAFF
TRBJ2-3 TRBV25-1 CASSVGLAGGSTDTQYF
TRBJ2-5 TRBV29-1 CSVDSTSLGAQYF
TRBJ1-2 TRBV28 CASSYGLDYGYTF
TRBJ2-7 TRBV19 CASSIQRSYEQYF
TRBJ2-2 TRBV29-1 CSGRSGNGELFF
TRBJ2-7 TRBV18 CASSPGLAGASEQYF
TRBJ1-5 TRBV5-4 CASSFQQGQPQHF
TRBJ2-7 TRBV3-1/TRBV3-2 CASSQDRRLSDSYEQYF
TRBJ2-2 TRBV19 CASGNRGIGELFF
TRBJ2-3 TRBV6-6 CASSYPARGAADTQYF